This entry lists 30 T cell receptor beta chains sequenced from one sample in a study of blood T cells in healthy people across ages. Primers used in a second PCR of about 7 to 12 cycles were a sample-barcoded 5' primer and a J-beta primer mix. TCRdb processed the 5' RACE reads anew with MiXCR; each CDR3 protein has one entry. The table has more than 750,000 distinct CDR3 sequences, under 35% seen once. This sample also appeared in a second study, on T cells of mothers and their children.

The sample consisted of blood. All receptors come from a woman in her thirties or forties in good health.

The table lists this clonotype with many counts. The gene calls are TRBV20-1 and TRBJ2-1; no clear D gene. Per germline, CDR1 DFQATT and CDR2 SNEGSKA (reference sequence). V lost 0 bases and J lost 5, with 5 bases in between. The CDR3 is 12 residues long. In nucleotides, the CDR3 is TGCAGTGCTAGAGATAAAGACAATGAGCAGTTCTTC. This sequence encodes CSARDKDNEQFF.

The chain has TRBV5-5 and TRBJ2-3; tentatively, D is TRBD2 (5 bases). The CDR3 sequence is 16 residues long. From germline, CDR1 is SGHKS and CDR2 YYEKEE (reference sequence). With 0 bases removed from V and 4 bases from J, the gap between germline ends came to 15 bases. The CDR3: CASSLVGMSGSDTQYF. The CDR3 region has the DNA TGTGCCAGCAGCTTGGTAGGGATGTCGGGGTCAGATACGCAGTATTTT.

V is TRBV7-2 and J is TRBJ2-5; D not resolved. Looked up from germline, CDR1 is SGHTA and CDR2 is FQGNSA. CDR3 length equals 15 residues. Between the trimmed V and J ends, which lost 5 bases and 1 base, there was a span of 14 bases. The CDR3 region is CASSPQIGSQETQYF. Here the CDR3 DNA reads TGTGCCAGCAGCCCTCAGATAGGGTCCCAAGAGACCCAGTACTTC.

This clonotype was detected only a few times. The chain links TRBV29-1 to TRBJ2-5, with 8 positions matching TRBD1. V shed 1 base and J 2 bases; nucleotides not matched to a gene: 6. In germline, CDR1 is SQVTM, CDR2 ANQGSEA. The CDR3 contains 15 residues. CDR3 coding DNA: TGCAGCGTTGAAGGCAGGACAGGGTGGCAAGAGACCCAGTACTTC. Amino acid sequence: CSVEGRTGWQETQYF.

At least ten counts were recorded for this clonotype. V usage is TRBV28 and J usage is TRBJ2-7; D assignment may be TRBD1 or TRBD2 (6 bases each). The germline gives CDR1 MDHEN, CDR2 SYDVKM. With 7 bases removed from V and 2 bases from J, the gap between germline ends came to 15 bases. The CDR3 has 14 residues. In DNA form, the CDR3 reads TGTGCCAGCACCTTATGGGGGGCTACCTACGAGCAGTACTTC. Translated: CASTLWGATYEQYF.

With regard to this clonotype: With a much larger clone just one base away, this may be a read error. The CDR3, as DNA: TGTGCCAGCAGGTTTCCGGGAAACAATGAGCAGTACTTC. It is translated as CASRFPGNNEQYF. The rearrangement uses TRBV12-3 or TRBV12-4 and TRBJ2-7; tentatively, D is TRBD2 (5 bases). The CDR3 runs 13 residues. V was shortened by 6 bases and J by 7 bases, with 16 bases between the two germline ends.

On this clonotype itself: A much more abundant neighbour one base away suggests this may be a read error. The chain has TRBV29-1 and TRBJ1-5; D remains unclear. Germline V gives CDR1 SQVTM, CDR2 ANQGSEA. The CDR3 has 13 amino acids. The CDR3 is CSVEGQNGQPPHF. In DNA form, the CDR3 reads TGCAGCGTTGAAGGGCAGAACGGCCAGCCCCCGCATTTT.

This clonotype has just a few counts. This sequence joins TRBV29-1 and TRBJ1-2, with 9 nucleotides matching TRBD1. The CDR3 sequence is 14 residues long. V trimming: 2 bases; J trimming: 5 bases; junction bases outside the gene matches: 6. CDR1 and CDR2 (germline): SQVTM, ANQGSEA. CDR3 DNA sequence: TGCAGCGTTGAATGGACAGGGGTAGGGTATGGCTACACCTTC. This codes for CSVEWTGVGYGYTF.

As to this clonotype: A much larger clone differs by one base, so this may be a read error. The chain links TRBV25-1 to TRBJ1-2, with TRBD1 as a possible D gene (5 bases). The CDR3 consists of 14 residues. From germline, CDR1 is MGHDK and CDR2 SYGVNS. The DNA for the CDR3 is TGTGCCGGCAGTGCACCCGGGGCTCCATCCGGCTACACCTTC. Its protein is CAGSAPGAPSGYTF.

This clonotype was counted only a few times. The J gene is TRBJ2-5, the V gene TRBV5-1, with unresolved D. Trimming removed 4 bases from V and 1 base from J, with 11 bases in between. The CDR3 contains 14 residues. Per germline, CDR1 SGHRS and CDR2 YFSETQ. CDR3 DNA sequence: TGCGCCAGCAGCCCGGACGGATTCCAAGAGACCCAGTACTTC. It yields the protein CASSPDGFQETQYF.

As for this clonotype: One base away lies a much larger clone, so this may be a sequencing read error. The V call is TRBV18, the J call TRBJ2-4; 8 nucleotides match TRBD1. The CDR3 covers 15 residues. V lost 4 bases and J lost 13; bases outside the gene matches: 15. The germline CDR1 and CDR2 sequences are KGHSH and LQKENI. This CDR3 reads CASSLDRGHYNEQYF. CDR3 sequence (DNA): TGTGCCAGCTCACTCGACAGGGGACACTACAATGAGCAGTACTTC. The full variable domain, in which reference TRBV18 and TRBJ2-4 provide the parts outside the CDR3, is NAGVMQNPRHLVRRRGQEARLRCSPMKGHSHVYWYRQLPEEGLKFMVYLQKENIIDESGMPKERFSAEFPKEGPSILRIQQVVRGDSAAYFCASSLDRGHYNEQYFGAGTRLSVL.

The rearrangement links TRBV7-9 to TRBJ1-1; D ambiguous. V was clipped by 0 bases and J by 6 bases, with 11 bases between them. This CDR3 is 14 amino acids long. Germline V CDR1 and CDR2: SEHNR, FQNEAQ (reference sequence). CDR3 sequence (DNA): TGTGCCAGCAGCTTAGCGGCGACGGAATCTGAAGCTTTCTTT. Translating it yields CASSLAATESEAFF.

V is TRBV20-1 and J is TRBJ2-1, with 11 positions matching TRBD2. Germline V gene data show CDR1 as DFQATT and CDR2 as SNEGSKA (reference sequence). Trimming cost V 5 bases and J 13 bases; bases outside gene matches: 16. The CDR3 is made up of 15 amino acids. CDR3 region: CSAEIAGGHQETQFF. CDR3 bases: TGCAGTGCTGAAATAGCGGGGGGGCACCAAGAGACCCAGTTCTTC.

The J gene is TRBJ2-7, the V gene TRBV21-1; TRBD1 is the table's D call and was not checked against the DNA. TRBV21-1 is noted as a pseudogene. CDR3 length: 14 amino acids. CDR3 DNA: TGTGCCAGCAGTCAGGGGGGTTGCCCCTACGAGCAGTACTTC. Translating it yields CASSQGGCPYEQYF.

This sequence joins TRBV7-2 and TRBJ2-3; D is ambiguous. Trimming shortened V by 2 bases and J by 4 bases, and 7 bases separated the two germline ends. Germline loops: CDR1 SGHTA, CDR2 FQGNSA. CDR3 size: 13 residues. CDR3 sequence: CASSLPSADTQYF. CDR3 nucleotide sequence: TGTGCCAGCAGCTTACCTAGTGCAGATACGCAGTATTTT.

This clonotype was counted at least ten times. The gene calls are TRBV10-3 and TRBJ2-7, with D unresolved. This CDR3 region has 16 residues. The germline V gene encodes CDR1 ENHRY and CDR2 SYGVKD. V lost 0 bases, J lost 0 bases, and 12 bases lay in between. The CDR3 reads CAISESTGTPSYEQYF. DNA for the CDR3: TGTGCCATCAGTGAGTCGACGGGCACACCCTCCTACGAGCAGTACTTC.

The V and J genes are TRBV30 and TRBJ2-6; D is unresolved. V lost 0 bases, J lost 12 bases, and 12 bases lay in between. CDR1 is GTSNPN, CDR2 SVGIG, per germline (reference sequence). This CDR3 region has 13 residues. CDR3 DNA sequence: TGTGCCTGGAGTGTGCGTGGGCCCAGCGTCCTGACTTTC. The encoded protein is CAWSVRGPSVLTF.

This clonotype was seen only a few times. This chain connects TRBV21-1 to TRBJ2-1; the D segment call TRBD1 is taken from the table without a DNA check. TRBV21-1 is a pseudogene segment. This CDR3 is built from 16 residues. CDR3 bases: TGTGCCAGCAGCAAAAAAGTGAGACAGTCTTCCAATGAGCAGTTCTTC. It encodes CASSKKVRQSSNEQFF.

V gene TRBV7-2 combines with J gene TRBJ2-1; D possibly uses TRBD1 or TRBD2 (5 bases each). Germline CDR1 is SGHTA and CDR2 is FQGNSA. V gave up 2 bases and J gave up 9 bases, with 20 bases separating them. CDR3 length: 16 amino acids. The CDR3 DNA reads TGTGCCAGCAGCTTAAGCGGACACACCCGTAGGGCTGAGCAGTTCTTC. Translating gives CASSLSGHTRRAEQFF. The variable domain in full, with the rest retrieved from reference TRBV7-2 and TRBJ2-1, is GAGVSQSPSNKVTEKGKDVELRCDPISGHTALYWYRQSLGQGLEFLIYFQGNSAPDKSGLPSDRFSAERTGGSVSTLTIQRTQQEDSAVYLCASSLSGHTRRAEQFFGPGTRLTVL.

This clonotype has a handful of counts. The CDR3 is CAWNRDGASYEQYF. The CDR3 DNA is TGTGCCTGGAACCGGGACGGAGCCTCCTACGAGCAGTACTTC. This chain uses TRBV30 with TRBJ2-7, with D perhaps assigned TRBD1 or TRBD2 (5 bases each). V gave up 4 bases and J gave up 0 bases, with 13 bases separating them. The CDR3 is 14 amino acids. Germline V CDR1 and CDR2: GTSNPN, SVGIG (reference sequence). Looking up the rest from reference TRBV30 and TRBJ2-7 gives the full variable domain: SQTIHQWPATLVQPVGSPLSLECTVEGTSNPNLYWYRQAAGRGLQLLFYSVGIGQISSEVPQNLSASRPQDRQFILSSKKLLLSDSGFYLCAWNRDGASYEQYFGPGTRLTVT.

The V call is TRBV5-1, the J call TRBJ2-7; unclear D gene. With 1 base removed from V and 4 bases from J, the gap between germline ends came to 9 bases. Germline-derived CDR1 and CDR2 are SGHRS and YFSETQ. The CDR3 has 13 amino acids. The CDR3 sequence: CASSLLFGYEQYF. In DNA form, the CDR3 reads TGCGCCAGCAGCTTGCTCTTCGGGTACGAGCAGTACTTC.

This clonotype has just a few counts. The J gene is TRBJ2-7, the V gene TRBV5-1, with 9 bases aligning to TRBD1. The CDR3 consists of 15 residues. Germline V CDR1 and CDR2: SGHRS, YFSETQ. The junction had 9 bases not matched to a gene; V was cut back by 3 bases and J by 5 bases. The DNA for the CDR3 is TGCGCCAGCAGCTCCACCGGGACAGGGTTCGACGAGCAGTACTTC. Its translation is CASSSTGTGFDEQYF. Complete variable domain (other parts from reference TRBV5-1 and TRBJ2-7): KAGVTQTPRYLIKTRGQQVTLSCSPISGHRSVSWYQQTPGQGLQFLFEYFSETQRNKGNFPGRFSGRQFSNSRSEMNVSTLELGDSALYLCASSSTGTGFDEQYFGPGTRLTVT.

Notes on this clonotype: This clone may be a read error of a much larger clone one base away. This chain uses TRBV5-1 with TRBJ2-1; unclear D gene. The DNA matches TRBJ2-7 better at its end, which makes the J call doubtful. The CDR3 extends over 15 amino acids. Germline CDR1 SGHRS, CDR2 YFSETQ. This chain's CDR3 is CASSLVGQAYNEQYF. The CDR3, as DNA: TGCGCCAGCAGCTTGGTAGGGCAGGCCTACAATGAGCAGTACTTC.

Concerning this clonotype itself: A junction boundary mismatches the germline segment, possibly from a read error. The rearrangement joins TRBV7-2 to TRBJ1-6; D call uncertain. This CDR3 contains 13 residues. In germline, CDR1 is SGHTA, CDR2 FQGNSA. CDR3 sequence (DNA): TGTGCCAGCAGCTCTCGGCAAGTCTCACCCCTCCGCTTT. It yields the protein CASSSRQVSPLRF.

This clonotype was found many times. The CDR3: CASTGTAGTDTQYF. DNA for the CDR3: TGTGCCAGCACAGGGACAGCCGGCACAGATACGCAGTATTTT. The gene calls are TRBV5-6 and TRBJ2-3; 7 nucleotides align to TRBD1. The length of the CDR3 is 14 residues. The germline V gene has CDR1 SGHDT and CDR2 YYEEEE. V was pared by 6 bases and J by 1 base, with 5 bases of the junction left unmatched.

This sequence joins TRBV7-9 and TRBJ2-3; 8 bases align to TRBD2. Trimming took 5 bases from V and 6 from J; bases not matched to a gene: 10. CDR3 size: 15 residues. Germline V lookup: CDR1 SEHNR, CDR2 FQNEAQ (reference sequence). The CDR3 loop reads CASSLSTGGADTQYF. CDR3 sequence (DNA): TGTGCCAGCAGCCTCTCTACCGGGGGGGCGGATACGCAGTATTTT.

Notes on this clonotype: This may stem from a read error, because a much larger clone lies one nucleotide away. The CDR3 coding sequence is TGTGCCAGCAGCTTAGGACTAGCGGACTACGAGCAGTACTTC. It codes for CASSLGLADYEQYF. The chain uses TRBV7-2 and TRBJ2-7, with 9 bases lining up with TRBD2. In germline, CDR1 is SGHTA, CDR2 FQGNSA. J lost 3 bases, V lost 1 base, and 1 base had no gene match. This CDR3 region has 14 residues.

This clonotype was counted ten times or more. This rearrangement joins TRBV4-1 to TRBJ2-1, with D perhaps assigned TRBD1 or TRBD2 (5 bases each). Trimming removed 0 bases at V and 0 bases at J, with 12 bases between. CDR1 is MGHRA, CDR2 YSYEKL, per germline. The CDR3 covers 17 residues. CDR3 in amino acids: CASSQDQWGSSYNEQFF. The CDR3 DNA reads TGCGCCAGCAGCCAAGATCAGTGGGGGTCCTCCTACAATGAGCAGTTCTTC.

This clonotype has a count of ten or more. The chain couples TRBV3-1 to TRBJ2-5; tentative D call: TRBD2 (5 bases). V lost 8 bases and J 4 bases, leaving 14 bases between the germline ends. CDR1 LGHDT and CDR2 YNNKEL come from the germline V gene (reference sequence). The CDR3 runs 13 residues. CDR3 protein: CASGVLAGETQYF. The DNA for the CDR3 is TGTGCCAGCGGAGTCCTAGCTGGAGAGACCCAGTACTTC.

This clonotype was recorded a few times. The chain joins TRBV10-3 to TRBJ2-1; 7 bases map to TRBD2. Germline V gene data show CDR1 as ENHRY and CDR2 as SYGVKD. V lost 6 bases, J lost 0 bases, and 8 bases stayed unmatched. This CDR3 has 16 amino acids. The CDR3 sequence: CAIRKKGGDSYNEQFF. The CDR3 coding sequence is TGTGCCATCAGAAAGAAGGGAGGGGACTCCTACAATGAGCAGTTCTTC.